The following is a TCR beta chain sequence with its context. In each case, RNA was isolated and then reverse transcribed into cDNA as the sequencing template. TCRdb's table, derived via immunoSEQ multiplex PCR, lists solely in-frame clones and lacks some. The sample records some 180,000 clones, roughly 60% being singletons. This specimen comes from a study of CD8+ T cells in alopecia areata. V was cut by 5 bases and J by 7 bases, with 19 bases left in between. Germline V CDR1 and CDR2: SGHRS, YFSETQ. The CDR3 spans 15 residues. The V gene is TRBV5-1, the J gene TRBJ2-1; tentatively, D is TRBD1 (6 bases). Sample: CD4+ T cells sorted from blood, taken at week 0. This TCR derives from a human donor with alopecia areata. The CDR3 sequence: CASRVWGTSGNEQFF. DNA for the CDR3: TGCGCCAGCAGGGTATGGGGGACATCTGGGAATGAGCAGTTCTTC.